This entry concerns a single T cell receptor (beta chain). Its cognate antigen is unknown. Other DNA sequences in the same sample also yield this CDR3. The V end was cut by 3 bases, the J end by 1 base, with 10 bases between. The CDR3 has 14 amino acids. CDR1 and CDR2 (germline): MNHNS, SASEGT. This record belongs to a study of shared clonotypes between healthy human individuals. Looking at the study overall: Used for every donor were three CD4 naive, three CD4 memory, two CD8 naive and one CD8 memory plate.

Study donors comprised healthy, HIV-negative adults devoid of recent acute infection or vaccination. DNA at about 0.2 ug, some 31,000 T cell genomes, went into sorted-subset replicate PCRs. Sequencing was performed with immunoSEQ multiplex PCR; in TCRdb, only in-frame clones are kept and a portion is missing. This sample yields 2,100,000 or so clones, of which approximately 94% are seen a single time; around 0.13% belongs to the top ten. Study-level results: Expectations were that clonotype sharing among donors would be affected by sequencing depth.

The source material was naive CD4+ T cells sorted from blood. Subset defined: CD45RA+ positively selected. This TCR was recovered from a man between 18 and 29 years old in good health. V and J are TRBV6-1 and TRBJ2-7, with a possible D match to TRBD1 (5 bases). The CDR3 bases are TGTGCCAGCAGTGACTGGGGCAGGTCCTACGAGCAGTACTTC. It yields the protein CASSDWGRSYEQYF.